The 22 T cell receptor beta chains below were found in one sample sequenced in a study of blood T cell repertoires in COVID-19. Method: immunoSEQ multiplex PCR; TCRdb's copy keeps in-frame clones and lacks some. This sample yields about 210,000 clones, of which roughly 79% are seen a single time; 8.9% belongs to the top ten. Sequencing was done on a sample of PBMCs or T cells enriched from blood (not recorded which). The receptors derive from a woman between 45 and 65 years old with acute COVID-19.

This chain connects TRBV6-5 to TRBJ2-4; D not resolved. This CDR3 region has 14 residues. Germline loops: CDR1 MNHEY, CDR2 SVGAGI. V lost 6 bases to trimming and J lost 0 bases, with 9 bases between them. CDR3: CASRPQIAKNIQYF. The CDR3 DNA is TGTGCCAGCAGACCACAGATAGCCAAAAACATTCAGTACTTC.

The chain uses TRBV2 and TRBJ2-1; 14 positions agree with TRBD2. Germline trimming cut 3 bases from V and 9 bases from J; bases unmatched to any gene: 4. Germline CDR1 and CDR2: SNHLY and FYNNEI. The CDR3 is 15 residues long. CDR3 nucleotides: TGTGCCAGCAGTGATAGGACTAGCGGGGGGTTTGAGCAGTTCTTC. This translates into CASSDRTSGGFEQFF.

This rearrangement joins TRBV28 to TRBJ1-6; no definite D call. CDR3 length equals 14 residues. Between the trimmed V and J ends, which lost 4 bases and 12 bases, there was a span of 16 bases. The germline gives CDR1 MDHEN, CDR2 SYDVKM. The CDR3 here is CASSSPAGSEPLHF. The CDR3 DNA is TGTGCCAGCAGTTCACCCGCGGGAAGTGAACCCCTCCACTTT.

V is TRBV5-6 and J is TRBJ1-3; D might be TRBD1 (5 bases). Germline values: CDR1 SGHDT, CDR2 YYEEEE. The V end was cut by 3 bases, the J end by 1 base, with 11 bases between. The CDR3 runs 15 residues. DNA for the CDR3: TGTGCCAGCAGCTCGACAGTGCTATCTGGAAACACCATATATTTT. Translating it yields CASSSTVLSGNTIYF.

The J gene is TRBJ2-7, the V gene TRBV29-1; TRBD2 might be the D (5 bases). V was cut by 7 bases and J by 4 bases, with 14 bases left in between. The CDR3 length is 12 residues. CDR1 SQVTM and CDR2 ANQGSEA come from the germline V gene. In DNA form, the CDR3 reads TGCAGCGGGGCTAGCCAGGCTTACGAGCAGTACTTC. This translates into CSGASQAYEQYF.

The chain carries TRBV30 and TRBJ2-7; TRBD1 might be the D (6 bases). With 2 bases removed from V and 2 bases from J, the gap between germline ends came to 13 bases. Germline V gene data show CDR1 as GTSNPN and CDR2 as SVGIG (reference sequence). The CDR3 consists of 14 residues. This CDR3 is CAWSSGAPTYEQYF. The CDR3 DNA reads TGTGCCTGGAGTTCAGGGGCACCTACCTACGAGCAGTACTTC.

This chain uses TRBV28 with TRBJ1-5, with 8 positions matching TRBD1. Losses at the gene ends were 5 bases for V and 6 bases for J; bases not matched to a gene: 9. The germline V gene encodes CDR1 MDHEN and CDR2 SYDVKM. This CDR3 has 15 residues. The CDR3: CASSPLAGGGQPQHF. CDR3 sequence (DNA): TGTGCCAGCAGTCCCCTGGCAGGGGGCGGTCAGCCCCAGCATTTT. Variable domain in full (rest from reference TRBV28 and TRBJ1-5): DVKVTQSSRYLVKRTGEKVFLECVQDMDHENMFWYRQDPGLGLRLIYFSYDVKMKEKGDIPEGYSVSREKKERFSLILESASTNQTSMYLCASSPLAGGGQPQHFGDGTRLSIL.

The CDR3 DNA reads as TGCAGCGGGGGATCCACAGATACGCAGTATTTT. This codes for CSGGSTDTQYF. The chain combines TRBV20-1 with TRBJ2-3; tentatively, D is TRBD2 (6 bases). Per the germline V gene, CDR1 is DFQATT and CDR2 is SNEGSKA (reference sequence). The CDR3 runs to 11 residues.

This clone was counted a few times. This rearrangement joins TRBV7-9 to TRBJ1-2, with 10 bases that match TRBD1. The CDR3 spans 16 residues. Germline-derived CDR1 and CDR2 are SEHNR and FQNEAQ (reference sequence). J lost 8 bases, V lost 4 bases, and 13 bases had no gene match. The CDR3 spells CASSSRAGTGDGGYTF. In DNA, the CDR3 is TGTGCCAGCAGCTCAAGAGCCGGGACAGGGGACGGCGGCTACACCTTC.

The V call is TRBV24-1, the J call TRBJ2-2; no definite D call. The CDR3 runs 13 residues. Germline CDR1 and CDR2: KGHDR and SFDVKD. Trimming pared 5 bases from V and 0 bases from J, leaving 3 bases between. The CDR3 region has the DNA TGTGCCACCAGTGTTACGAACACCGGGGAGCTGTTTTTT. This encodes CATSVTNTGELFF.

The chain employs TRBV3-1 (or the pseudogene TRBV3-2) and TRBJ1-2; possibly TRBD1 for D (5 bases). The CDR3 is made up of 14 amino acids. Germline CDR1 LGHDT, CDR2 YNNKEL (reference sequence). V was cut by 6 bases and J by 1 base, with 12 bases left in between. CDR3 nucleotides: TGTGCCAGCAGTCGAACAGGAGTTAACTATGGCTACACCTTC. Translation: CASSRTGVNYGYTF.

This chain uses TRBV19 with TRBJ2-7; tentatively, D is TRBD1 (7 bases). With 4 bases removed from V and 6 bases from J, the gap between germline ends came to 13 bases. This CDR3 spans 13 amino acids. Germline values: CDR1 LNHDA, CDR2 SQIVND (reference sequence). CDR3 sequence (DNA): TGTGCCAGTAGTAAAACCCAGGGGGGCGAGCAGTACTTC. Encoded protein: CASSKTQGGEQYF. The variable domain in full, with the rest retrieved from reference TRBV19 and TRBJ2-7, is DGGITQSPKYLFRKEGQNVTLSCEQNLNHDAMYWYRQDPGQGLRLIYYSQIVNDFQKGDIAEGYSVSREKKESFPLTVTSAQKNPTAFYLCASSKTQGGEQYFGPGTRLTVT.

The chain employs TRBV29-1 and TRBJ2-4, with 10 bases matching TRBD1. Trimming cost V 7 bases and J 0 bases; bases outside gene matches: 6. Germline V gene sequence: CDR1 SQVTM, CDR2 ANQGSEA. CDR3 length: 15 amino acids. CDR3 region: CSAGDRGLAKNIQYF. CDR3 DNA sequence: TGCAGCGCCGGGGACAGGGGTTTAGCCAAAAACATTCAGTACTTC. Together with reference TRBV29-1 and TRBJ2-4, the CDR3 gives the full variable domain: SAVISQKPSRDICQRGTSLTIQCQVDSQVTMMFWYRQQPGQSLTLIATANQGSEATYESGFVIDKFPISRPNLTFSTLTVSNMSPEDSSIYLCSAGDRGLAKNIQYFGAGTRLSVL.

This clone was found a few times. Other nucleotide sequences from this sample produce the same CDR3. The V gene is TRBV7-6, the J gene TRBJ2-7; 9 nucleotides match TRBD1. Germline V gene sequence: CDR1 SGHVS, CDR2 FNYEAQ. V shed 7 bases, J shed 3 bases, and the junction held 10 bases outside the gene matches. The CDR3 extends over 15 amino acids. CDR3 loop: CASTSGTGTNYEQYF. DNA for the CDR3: TGTGCCAGCACTTCCGGGACAGGGACAAACTACGAGCAGTACTTC.

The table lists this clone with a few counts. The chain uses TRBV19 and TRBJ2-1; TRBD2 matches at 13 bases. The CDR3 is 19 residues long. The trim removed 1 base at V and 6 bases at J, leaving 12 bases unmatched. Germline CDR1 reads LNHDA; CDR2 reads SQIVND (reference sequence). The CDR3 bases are TGTGCCAGTAGTATAGGTAGACTAGCGGGAGGCCCCCTCCTCAATGAGCAGTTCTTC. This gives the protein CASSIGRLAGGPLLNEQFF.

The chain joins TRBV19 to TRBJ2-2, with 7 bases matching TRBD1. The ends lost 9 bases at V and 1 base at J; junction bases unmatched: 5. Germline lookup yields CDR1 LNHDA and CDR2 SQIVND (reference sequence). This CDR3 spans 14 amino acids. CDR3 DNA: TGTGCCAGCCGGGACAGTATGAACACCGGGGAGCTGTTTTTT. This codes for CASRDSMNTGELFF.

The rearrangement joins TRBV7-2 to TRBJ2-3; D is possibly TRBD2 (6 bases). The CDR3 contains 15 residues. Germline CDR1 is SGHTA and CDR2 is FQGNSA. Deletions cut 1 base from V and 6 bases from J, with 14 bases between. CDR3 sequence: CASSLDGRAGDTQYF. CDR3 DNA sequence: TGTGCCAGCAGCTTAGATGGTAGGGCGGGGGATACGCAGTATTTT.

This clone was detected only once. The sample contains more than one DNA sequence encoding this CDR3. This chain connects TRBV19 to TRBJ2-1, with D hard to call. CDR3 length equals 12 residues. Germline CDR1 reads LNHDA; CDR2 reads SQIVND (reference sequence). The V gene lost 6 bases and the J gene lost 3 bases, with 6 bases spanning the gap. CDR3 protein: CASSPSYNEQFF. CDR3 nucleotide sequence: TGTGCCAGTAGCCCCAGCTACAATGAGCAGTTCTTC.

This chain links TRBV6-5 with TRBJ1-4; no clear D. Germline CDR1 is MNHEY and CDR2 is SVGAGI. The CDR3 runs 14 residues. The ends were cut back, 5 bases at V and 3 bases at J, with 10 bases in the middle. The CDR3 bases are TGTGCCAGCAGTAAACATGGCCCTAATGAAAAACTGTTTTTT. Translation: CASSKHGPNEKLFF.

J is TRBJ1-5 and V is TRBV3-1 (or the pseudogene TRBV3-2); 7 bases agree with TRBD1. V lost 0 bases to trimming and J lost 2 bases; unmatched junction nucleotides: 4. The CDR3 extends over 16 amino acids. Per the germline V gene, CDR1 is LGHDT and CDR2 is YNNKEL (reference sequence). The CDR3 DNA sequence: TGTGCCAGCAGCCAAGATTACACAGGGGGCAATCAGCCCCAGCATTTT. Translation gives CASSQDYTGGNQPQHF.

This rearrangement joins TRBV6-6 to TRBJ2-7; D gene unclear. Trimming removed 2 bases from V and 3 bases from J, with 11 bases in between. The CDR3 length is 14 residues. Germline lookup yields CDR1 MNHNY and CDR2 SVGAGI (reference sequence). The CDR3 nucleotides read TGTGCCAGCAGTTACAAGTTCGAGATCTACGAGCAGTACTTC. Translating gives CASSYKFEIYEQYF.

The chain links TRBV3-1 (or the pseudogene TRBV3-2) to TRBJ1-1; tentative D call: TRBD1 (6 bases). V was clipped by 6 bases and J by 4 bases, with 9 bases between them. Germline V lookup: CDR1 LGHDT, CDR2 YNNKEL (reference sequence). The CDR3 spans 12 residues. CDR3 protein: CASRTGSTEAFF. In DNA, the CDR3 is TGTGCCAGCAGAACAGGGAGCACTGAAGCTTTCTTT.